Below, 6 T cell receptor beta chains from the same sample are listed, as sequenced in a study of cytomegalovirus exposure and HLA in healthy donors. The repertoire was sequenced with immunoSEQ multiplex PCR; TCRdb's copy has only in-frame clones and lacks some. The sample consists of about 140,000 clones, roughly 81% of them appearing once. Sequencing was carried out using PBMCs. The source is a woman aged 25 to 39 in good health and CMV-seronegative.

The genes are TRBV2 and TRBJ2-2; tentative D call: TRBD1 (5 bases). The V end lost 4 bases, the J end lost 2 bases, and 11 bases lay between the germline ends. Looked up from germline, CDR1 is SNHLY and CDR2 is FYNNEI. This CDR3 has 15 amino acids. The CDR3 DNA is TGTGCCAGCAGTGGCAGGCAGGGCAACACCGGGGAGCTGTTTTTT. Its translation is CASSGRQGNTGELFF.

The chain recombines TRBV2 with TRBJ1-6, with TRBD1 as a possible D gene (5 bases). V was pared by 2 bases and J by 5 bases, with 7 bases between. From germline, CDR1 is SNHLY and CDR2 FYNNEI. There are 14 residues in the CDR3. The CDR3 protein is CASSEQGDNSPLHF. DNA for the CDR3: TGTGCCAGCAGTGAACAGGGCGATAATTCACCCCTCCACTTT.

The rearrangement links TRBV11-1 to TRBJ1-6; D unclear. The CDR3 has 14 amino acids. V was clipped by 5 bases and J by 10 bases, with 15 bases between them. Germline CDR1 and CDR2: SGHAT and FQDESV (reference sequence). CDR3 loop: CASSQNRGRSPLHF. The CDR3 DNA sequence: TGTGCCAGCAGCCAAAATCGTGGGAGGTCACCCCTCCACTTT.

This chain uses TRBV11-2 with TRBJ2-7; TRBD2 agrees at 8 bases. With 5 bases clipped from V and 0 bases from J, the junction kept 6 bases outside the gene matches. The CDR3 runs to 15 residues. CDR1 and CDR2 from the germline V gene are SGHAT and FQNNGV. The CDR3 protein is CASSLSGGLSYEQYF. The CDR3 bases are TGTGCCAGCAGCCTAAGCGGGGGTCTCTCCTACGAGCAGTACTTC.

CDR3: CASSVTGLGRSPLHF. CDR3 sequence (DNA): TGTGCCAGTAGTGTTACGGGCCTCGGGAGATCACCCCTCCACTTT. The chain carries TRBV19 and TRBJ1-6, with D unresolved. The CDR3 is 15 amino acids. Per germline, CDR1 LNHDA and CDR2 SQIVND (reference sequence). Trimming left V 5 bases short and J 10 bases short, with 18 bases between.

The rearrangement links TRBV6-6 to TRBJ1-2; 7 bases are shared with TRBD1. Trimming at V came to 2 bases and at J to 8 bases, leaving 2 bases not matched to a gene. CDR3 size: 12 residues. Germline assignment: CDR1 MNHNY and CDR2 SVGAGI (reference sequence). The CDR3 sequence: CASSYDREGYTF. The CDR3 bases are TGTGCCAGCAGTTACGACAGGGAAGGCTACACCTTC.